This T cell receptor beta chain originates from a study of identical twins. Via MiXCR, TCRdb re-called the 5' RACE reads, giving one row per CDR3 protein. The table lists about 530,000 distinct CDR3 sequences, around 15% of them singletons. The study's findings and limits: Insertion counts were lower in abundant cord blood beta clonotypes, a trend that memory repertoires did not show. It was cross-sectional statistical analysis, not following the same donors, that the conclusions relied on.

As to this clonotype: Its matching antigen is unknown.

Only healthy Caucasians were included as donors. The CDR3 is 16 residues long. Germline CDR1 reads SGHRS; CDR2 reads YFSETQ. V was clipped by 6 bases and J by 2 bases, with 17 bases between them. These data also formed part of another study, on yellow fever vaccine responses in identical twins.

This TCR was recovered from a woman aged 18-30 years in good health. Source material: CD4+ T cells sorted from blood. The chain is built from TRBV5-1 and TRBJ2-2, with D maybe TRBD2 (6 bases). The CDR3 is CASISGQGGNTGELFF. The CDR3 DNA reads as TGCGCCAGCATTTCCGGGCAGGGAGGTAACACCGGGGAGCTGTTTTTT.